This T cell receptor (beta chain) was captured in a study of glioma-infiltrating T cells. Using RNA template, CDR3s of TCR alpha and beta were amplified with iRepertoire arm-PCR. Via MiXCR, TCRdb re-called the multiplex PCR reads, giving one row per CDR3 protein. This sample carries 90,000 to 100,000 distinct CDR3 sequences, around 40% of them seen once, and the ten largest clones take 30% to 40%. Per germline, CDR1 SGHVS and CDR2 FNYEAQ. Deletions cut 5 bases from V and 5 bases from J, with 13 bases between. CDR3 length: 13 residues. This sequence was found in a human donor with low-grade glioma or glioblastoma, undergoing nonglioma brain surgery, or in good health (not recorded which). The sequenced sample consisted of glioma tissue, nonneoplastic brain tissue, or PBMCs (not recorded which). This chain links TRBV7-6 with TRBJ2-7; no reliable D call. The CDR3 loop reads CASSRSRSHEQYF. CDR3 in DNA: TGTGCCAGCAGCCGATCCAGGAGCCACGAGCAGTACTTC.